These T cell receptor beta chains were read from a single sample in a study of type 1 regulatory T cells. Antigens for these TCRs are unknown. TCRdb recomputed calls from the reads with MiXCR, one row per CDR3 protein. Of around 3,000 distinct CDR3 sequences listed, roughly 8% are singletons. Sequencing was carried out using cultured T cells, either the whole culture or a sorted T cell fraction (not recorded which). The receptors come from a human donor in good health. CDR3s include the opening cysteine and the closing phenylalanine or tryptophan. Fields, in order: J gene, D gene, clone size, V gene, CDR3 protein, CDR3 DNA. The D gene is left open where the match is weak. Clone size is shown for a subset of rows, as once, few, many or a class of expanded clone.

TRBJ1-2 | NA | medium-sized | TRBV19 | CASSIPAPNGYTF | TGTGCCAGTAGTATTCCTGCCCCCAATGGCTACACCTTC
TRBJ2-3 | TRBD2 | medium-sized | TRBV28 | CASFTPREVGDTQYF | TGTGCCAGTTTTACCCCGCGGGAGGTGGGAGATACGCAGTATTTT
TRBJ2-2 | NA | medium-sized | TRBV11-2 | CASSLQGSNTGELFF | TGTGCCAGCAGCTTACAGGGGTCCAACACCGGGGAGCTGTTTTTT
TRBJ2-3 | NA | many | TRBV27 | CASNDRPSSTDTQYF | TGTGCCAGCAACGACAGGCCATCTAGCACAGATACGCAGTATTTT
TRBJ2-3 | TRBD2 | medium-sized | TRBV19 | CASRMTSGTDTQYF | TGTGCCAGTAGGATGACTAGCGGCACAGATACGCAGTATTTT
TRBJ2-5 | TRBD2 | medium-sized | TRBV6-1 | CASSEGAPSGVGQETQYF | TGTGCCAGCAGTGAAGGGGCCCCTAGCGGGGTCGGACAAGAGACCCAGTACTTC
TRBJ1-6 | NA | medium-sized | TRBV6-2/TRBV6-3 | CASSYSIRDVNNSPLHF | TGTGCCAGCAGTTACTCGATCCGGGACGTTAATAATTCACCCCTCCACTTT
TRBJ1-2 | TRBD1 | medium-sized | TRBV4-2 | CASSQEVGADRGNGYTF | TGTGCCAGCAGCCAAGAAGTAGGGGCGGACAGGGGGAATGGCTACACCTTC
TRBJ2-1 | TRBD1 | medium-sized | TRBV6-5 | CASRGTGYNEQFF | TGTGCCAGCAGAGGGACAGGGTACAATGAGCAGTTCTTC
TRBJ1-6 | NA | medium-sized | TRBV5-1 | CASSLGQDYSPLHF | TGCGCCAGCAGCTTGGGACAGGACTATTCACCCCTCCACTTT
TRBJ2-5 | NA | medium-sized | TRBV3-1 | CASSQVVETQYF | TGTGCCAGCAGCCAAGTAGTGGAGACCCAGTACTTC
TRBJ2-1 | TRBD2 | many | TRBV5-4 | CASSPGAGGSYNEQFF | TGTGCCAGCAGCCCGGGGGCGGGAGGCTCCTACAATGAGCAGTTCTTC
TRBJ2-1 | NA | large | TRBV20-1 | CSAIQGWARDNEQFF | TGCAGTGCTATCCAAGGATGGGCGCGAGACAATGAGCAGTTCTTC
TRBJ1-5 | NA | medium-sized | TRBV20-1 | CSARDRALPNQPQHF | TGCAGTGCTAGAGATCGGGCCCTACCCAATCAGCCCCAGCATTTT
TRBJ2-2 | NA | many | TRBV20-1 | CSARRGAGWDTGELFF | TGCAGTGCTAGAAGAGGTGCAGGGTGGGACACCGGGGAGCTGTTTTTT
TRBJ1-5 | TRBD1 | medium-sized | TRBV5-6 | CASSSRDTGALQPQHF | TGTGCCAGCAGCTCTAGAGACACAGGGGCTCTCCAGCCCCAGCATTTT
TRBJ2-2 | TRBD1 | medium-sized | TRBV10-3 | CAISSRTGEFTGELFF | TGTGCCATCAGTTCACGGACAGGGGAGTTCACCGGGGAGCTGTTTTTT
TRBJ1-1 | NA | medium-sized | TRBV3-1 | CASSQGVRNSHAFF | TGTGCCAGCAGCCAAGGGGTCAGAAACTCTCACGCTTTCTTT
TRBJ1-2 | NA | medium-sized | TRBV6-6 | CASSLTKDYGYTF | TGTGCCAGCAGTTTAACGAAAGACTATGGCTACACCTTC
TRBJ2-2 | TRBD2 | medium-sized | TRBV9 | CASSVSGAGGNTGELFF | TGTGCCAGCAGCGTTAGTGGAGCGGGAGGGAACACCGGGGAGCTGTTTTTT
TRBJ2-5 | NA | many | TRBV5-4 | CASSLAWQETQYF | TGTGCCAGCAGCTTGGCCTGGCAAGAGACCCAGTACTTC
TRBJ1-1 | NA | medium-sized | TRBV5-5 | CASSLVPAPGGAFF | TGTGCCAGCAGCTTAGTCCCGGCCCCCGGTGGAGCTTTCTTT
TRBJ1-6 | NA | NA | TRBV5-1 | CASSPAPNSPLHF | TGCGCCAGCAGTCCAGCGCCTAATTCACCCCTCCACTTT
TRBJ2-7 | TRBD1 | medium-sized | TRBV20-1 | CSARVGQAATYEQYF | TGCAGTGCTAGAGTGGGACAGGCGGCAACCTACGAGCAGTACTTC
TRBJ2-5 | TRBD2 | large | TRBV5-1 | CASSFFEGGMRETQYF | TGCGCCAGCAGCTTTTTTGAGGGAGGGATGAGAGAGACCCAGTACTTC
TRBJ1-3 | NA | medium-sized | TRBV6-5 | CASSYSRLAGNTIYF | TGTGCCAGCAGTTATTCGCGGCTCGCGGGAAACACCATATATTTT
TRBJ1-1 | NA | many | TRBV27 | CASSWGRGMGKTEAFF | TGTGCCAGCAGTTGGGGCAGGGGAATGGGTAAGACTGAAGCTTTCTTT
TRBJ1-3 | NA | medium-sized | TRBV5-1 | CASSLDSGRENTIYF | TGCGCCAGCAGCTTGGACTCTGGTCGGGAAAACACCATATATTTT
TRBJ2-7 | TRBD1 | medium-sized | TRBV12-3/TRBV12-4 | CASSRDRGYEQYF | TGTGCCAGCAGTCGGGACAGGGGATACGAGCAGTACTTC
TRBJ2-7 | NA | medium-sized | TRBV7-2 | CASSSNRVSYEQYF | TGTGCCAGCAGCTCTAACAGGGTCTCCTACGAGCAGTACTTC
TRBJ2-5 | NA | medium-sized | TRBV6-2/TRBV6-3 | CASSYSYSELQETQYF | TGTGCCAGCAGTTACTCATACTCGGAACTCCAAGAGACCCAGTACTTC
TRBJ2-1 | NA | medium-sized | TRBV20-1 | CSARDPRVDEQFF | TGCAGTGCTAGAGACCCCAGGGTTGATGAGCAGTTCTTC
TRBJ2-1 | TRBD2 | medium-sized | TRBV7-2 | CASSNQPGLGSLGEQFF | TGTGCCAGCAGCAACCAACCGGGACTAGGGTCCCTGGGTGAGCAGTTCTTC
TRBJ1-3 | NA | medium-sized | TRBV2 | CASSLQGSSGNTIYF | TGTGCCAGCAGTCTACAGGGAAGCTCTGGAAACACCATATATTTT
TRBJ2-1 | TRBD2 | NA | TRBV6-2/TRBV6-3 | CASSYSETSFDEQFF | TGTGCCAGCAGTTACTCTGAGACTAGCTTCGATGAGCAGTTCTTC
TRBJ2-7 | TRBD2 | medium-sized | TRBV5-5 | CASSQMGLAAYEQYF | TGTGCCAGCAGCCAAATGGGACTAGCGGCCTACGAGCAGTACTTC
TRBJ2-2 | NA | many | TRBV7-2 | CASSLTGANTGELFF | TGTGCCAGCAGCTTAACAGGAGCGAACACCGGGGAGCTGTTTTTT